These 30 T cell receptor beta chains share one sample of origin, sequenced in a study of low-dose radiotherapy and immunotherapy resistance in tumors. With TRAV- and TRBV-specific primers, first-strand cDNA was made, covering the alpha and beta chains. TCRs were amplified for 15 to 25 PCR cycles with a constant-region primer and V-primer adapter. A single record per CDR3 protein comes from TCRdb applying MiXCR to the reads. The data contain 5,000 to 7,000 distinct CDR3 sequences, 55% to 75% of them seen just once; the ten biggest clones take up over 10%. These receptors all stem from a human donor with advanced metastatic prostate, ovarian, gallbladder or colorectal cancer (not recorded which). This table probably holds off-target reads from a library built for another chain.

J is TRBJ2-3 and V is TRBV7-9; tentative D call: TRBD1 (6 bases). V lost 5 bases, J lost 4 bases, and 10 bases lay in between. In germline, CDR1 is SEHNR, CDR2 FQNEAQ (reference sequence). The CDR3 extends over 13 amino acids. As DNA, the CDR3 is TGTGCCAGCAGCCCCAGGGGCCCAGATACGCAGTATTTT. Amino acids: CASSPRGPDTQYF.

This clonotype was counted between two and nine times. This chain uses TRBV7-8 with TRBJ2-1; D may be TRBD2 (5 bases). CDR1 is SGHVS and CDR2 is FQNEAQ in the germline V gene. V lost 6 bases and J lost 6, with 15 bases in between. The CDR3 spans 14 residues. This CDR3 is CASSTGKLVNEQFF. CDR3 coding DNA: TGTGCCAGCAGTACCGGGAAACTAGTCAATGAGCAGTTCTTC.

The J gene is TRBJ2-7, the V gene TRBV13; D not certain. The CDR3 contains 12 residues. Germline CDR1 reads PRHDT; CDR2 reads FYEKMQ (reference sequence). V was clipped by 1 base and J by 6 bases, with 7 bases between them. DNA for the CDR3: TGTGCCAGCAGCTTAGCGGGCTTCGAGCAGTACTTC. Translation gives CASSLAGFEQYF. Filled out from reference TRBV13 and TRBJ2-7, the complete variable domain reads AAGVIQSPRHLIKEKRETATLKCYPIPRHDTVYWYQQGPGQDPQFLISFYEKMQSDKGSIPDRFSAQQFSDYHSELNMSSLELGDSALYFCASSLAGFEQYFGPGTRLTVT.

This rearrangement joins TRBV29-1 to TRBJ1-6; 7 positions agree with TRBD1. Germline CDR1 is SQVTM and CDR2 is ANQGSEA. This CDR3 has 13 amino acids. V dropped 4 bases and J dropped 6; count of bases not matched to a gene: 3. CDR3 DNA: TGCAGCGTTGCGGCAGGGGGTAATTCACCCCTCCACTTT. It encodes CSVAAGGNSPLHF.

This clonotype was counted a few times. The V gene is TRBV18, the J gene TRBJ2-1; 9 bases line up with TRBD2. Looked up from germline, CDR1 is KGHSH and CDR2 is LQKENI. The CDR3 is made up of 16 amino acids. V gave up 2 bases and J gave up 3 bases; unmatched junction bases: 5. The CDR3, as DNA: TGTGCCAGCTCACCAAGGCTAGCGGGGAACTACAATGAGCAGTTCTTC. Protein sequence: CASSPRLAGNYNEQFF.

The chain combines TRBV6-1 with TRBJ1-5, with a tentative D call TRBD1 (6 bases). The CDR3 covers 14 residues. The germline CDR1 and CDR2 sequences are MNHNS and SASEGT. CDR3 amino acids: CATGGGGGNQPQHF. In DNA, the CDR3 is TGTGCTACCGGGGGAGGGGGAGGCAATCAGCCCCAGCATTTT.

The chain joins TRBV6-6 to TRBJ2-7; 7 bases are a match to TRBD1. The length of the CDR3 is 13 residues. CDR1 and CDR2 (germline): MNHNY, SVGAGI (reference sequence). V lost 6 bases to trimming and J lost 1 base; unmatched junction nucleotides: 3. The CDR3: CASRTQGSYEQYF. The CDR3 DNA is TGTGCCAGCAGGACACAGGGGTCCTACGAGCAGTACTTC.

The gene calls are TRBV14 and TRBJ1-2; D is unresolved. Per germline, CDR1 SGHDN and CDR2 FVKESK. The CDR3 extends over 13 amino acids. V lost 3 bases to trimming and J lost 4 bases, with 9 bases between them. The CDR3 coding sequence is TGTGCCAGCAGCCACGACGGCAGCTATGGCTACACCTTC. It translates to CASSHDGSYGYTF.

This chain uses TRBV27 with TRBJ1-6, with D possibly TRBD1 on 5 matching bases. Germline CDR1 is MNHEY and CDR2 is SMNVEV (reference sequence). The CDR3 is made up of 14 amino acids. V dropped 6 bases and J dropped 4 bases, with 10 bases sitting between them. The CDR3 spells CASSARGYNSPLHF. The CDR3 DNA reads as TGTGCCAGCAGCGCTAGGGGTTATAATTCACCCCTCCACTTT.

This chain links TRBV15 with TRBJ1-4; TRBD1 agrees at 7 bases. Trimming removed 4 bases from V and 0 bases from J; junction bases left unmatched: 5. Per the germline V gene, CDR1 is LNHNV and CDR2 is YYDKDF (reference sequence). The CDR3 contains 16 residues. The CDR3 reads CATSTGGTATNEKLFF. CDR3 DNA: TGTGCCACCAGCACAGGGGGGACAGCAACTAATGAAAAACTGTTTTTT.

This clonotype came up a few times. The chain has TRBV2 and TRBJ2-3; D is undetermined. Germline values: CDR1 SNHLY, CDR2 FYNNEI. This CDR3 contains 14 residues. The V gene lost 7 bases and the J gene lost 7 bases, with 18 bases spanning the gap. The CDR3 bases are TGTGCCAGCAAACGATGGGGTGGCCCAAATACGCAGTATTTT. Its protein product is CASKRWGGPNTQYF. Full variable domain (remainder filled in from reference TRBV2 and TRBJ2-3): EPEVTQTPSHQVTQMGQEVILRCVPISNHLYFYWYRQILGQKVEFLVSFYNNEISEKSEIFDDQFSVERPDGSNFTLKIRSTKLEDSAMYFCASKRWGGPNTQYFGPGTRLTVL.

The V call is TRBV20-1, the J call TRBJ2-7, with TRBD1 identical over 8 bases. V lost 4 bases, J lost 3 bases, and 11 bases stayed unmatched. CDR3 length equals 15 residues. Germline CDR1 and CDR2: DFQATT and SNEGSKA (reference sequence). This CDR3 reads CSAIRTGYPLYEQYF. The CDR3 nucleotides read TGCAGTGCTATCCGGACAGGGTATCCTCTCTACGAGCAGTACTTC.

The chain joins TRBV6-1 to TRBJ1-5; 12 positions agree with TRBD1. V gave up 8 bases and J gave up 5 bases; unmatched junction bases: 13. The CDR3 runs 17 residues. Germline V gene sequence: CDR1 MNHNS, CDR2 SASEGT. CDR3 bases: TGTGCCAGCCGGGACAGGGGGCTAATGGTGATCTATCAGCCCCAGCATTTT. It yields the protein CASRDRGLMVIYQPQHF.

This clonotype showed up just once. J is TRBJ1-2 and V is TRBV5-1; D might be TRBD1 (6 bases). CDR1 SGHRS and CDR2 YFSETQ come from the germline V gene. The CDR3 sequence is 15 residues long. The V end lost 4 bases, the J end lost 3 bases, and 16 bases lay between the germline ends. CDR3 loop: CASSPTGGLDYGYTF. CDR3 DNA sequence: TGCGCCAGCAGCCCTACGGGGGGGCTGGACTATGGCTACACCTTC. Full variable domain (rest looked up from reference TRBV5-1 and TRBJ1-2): KAGVTQTPRYLIKTRGQQVTLSCSPISGHRSVSWYQQTPGQGLQFLFEYFSETQRNKGNFPGRFSGRQFSNSRSEMNVSTLELGDSALYLCASSPTGGLDYGYTFGSGTRLTVV.

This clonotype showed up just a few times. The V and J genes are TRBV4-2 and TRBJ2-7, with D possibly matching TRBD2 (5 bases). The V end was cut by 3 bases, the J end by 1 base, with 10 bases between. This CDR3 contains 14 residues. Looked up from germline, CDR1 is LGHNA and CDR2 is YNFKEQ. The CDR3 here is CASSHVSVSYEQYF. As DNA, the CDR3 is TGTGCCAGCAGCCATGTTAGCGTTTCCTACGAGCAGTACTTC.

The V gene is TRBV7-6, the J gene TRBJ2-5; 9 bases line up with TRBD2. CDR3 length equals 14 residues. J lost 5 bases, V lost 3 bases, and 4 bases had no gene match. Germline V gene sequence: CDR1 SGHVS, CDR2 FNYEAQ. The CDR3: CASSLTSGGETQYF. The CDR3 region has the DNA TGTGCCAGCAGCTTGACTAGCGGTGGGGAGACCCAGTACTTC.

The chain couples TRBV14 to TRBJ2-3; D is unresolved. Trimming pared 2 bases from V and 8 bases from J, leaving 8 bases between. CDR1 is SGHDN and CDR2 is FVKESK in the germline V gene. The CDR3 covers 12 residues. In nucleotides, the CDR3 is TGTGCCAGCAGCCAAAAACTATCTACGCAGTATTTT. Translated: CASSQKLSTQYF. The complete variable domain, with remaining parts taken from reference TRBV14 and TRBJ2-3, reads EAGVTQFPSHSVIEKGQTVTLRCDPISGHDNLYWYRRVMGKEIKFLLHFVKESKQDESGMPNNRFLAERTGGTYSTLKVQPAELEDSGVYFCASSQKLSTQYFGPGTRLTVL.

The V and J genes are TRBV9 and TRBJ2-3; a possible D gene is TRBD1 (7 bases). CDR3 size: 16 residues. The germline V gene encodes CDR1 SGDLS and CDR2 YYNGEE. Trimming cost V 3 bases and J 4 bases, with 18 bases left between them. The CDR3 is CASSAAGQSAADTQYF. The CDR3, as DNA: TGTGCCAGCAGCGCCGCGGGACAGTCAGCTGCAGATACGCAGTATTTT.

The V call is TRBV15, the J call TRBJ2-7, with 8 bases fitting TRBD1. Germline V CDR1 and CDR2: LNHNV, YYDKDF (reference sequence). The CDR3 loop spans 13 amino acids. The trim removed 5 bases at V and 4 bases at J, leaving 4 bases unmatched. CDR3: CATSPRTGYEQYF. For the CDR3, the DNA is TGTGCCACCAGCCCCCGGACAGGGTACGAGCAGTACTTC.

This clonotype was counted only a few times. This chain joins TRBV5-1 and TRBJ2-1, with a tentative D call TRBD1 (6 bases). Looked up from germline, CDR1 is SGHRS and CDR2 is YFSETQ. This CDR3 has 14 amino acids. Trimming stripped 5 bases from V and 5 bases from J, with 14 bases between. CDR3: CASSLQGSDNEQFF. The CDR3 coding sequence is TGCGCCAGCAGTTTACAGGGAAGTGACAATGAGCAGTTCTTC.

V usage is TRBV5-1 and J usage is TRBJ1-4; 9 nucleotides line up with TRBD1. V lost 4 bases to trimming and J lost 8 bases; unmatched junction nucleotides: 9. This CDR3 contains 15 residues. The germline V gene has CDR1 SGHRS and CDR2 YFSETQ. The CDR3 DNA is TGCGCCAGCAGCCCTGCCGGGACAGGGAACGAAAAACTGTTTTTT. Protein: CASSPAGTGNEKLFF. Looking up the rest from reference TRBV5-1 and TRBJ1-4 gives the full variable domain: KAGVTQTPRYLIKTRGQQVTLSCSPISGHRSVSWYQQTPGQGLQFLFEYFSETQRNKGNFPGRFSGRQFSNSRSEMNVSTLELGDSALYLCASSPAGTGNEKLFFGSGTQLSVL.

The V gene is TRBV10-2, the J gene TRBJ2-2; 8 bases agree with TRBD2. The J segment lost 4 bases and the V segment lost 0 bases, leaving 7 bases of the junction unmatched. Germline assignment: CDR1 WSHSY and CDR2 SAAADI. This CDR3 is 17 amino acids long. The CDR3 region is CASSESKLAEITGELFF. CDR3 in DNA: TGCGCCAGCAGTGAGTCGAAACTAGCGGAAATCACCGGGGAGCTGTTTTTT.

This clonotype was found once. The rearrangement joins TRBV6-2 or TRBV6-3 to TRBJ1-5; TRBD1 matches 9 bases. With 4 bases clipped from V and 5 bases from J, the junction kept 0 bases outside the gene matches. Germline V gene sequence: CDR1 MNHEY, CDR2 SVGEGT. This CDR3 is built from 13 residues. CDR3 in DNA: TGTGCCAGCAGTTGGACAGGGGATCAGCCCCAGCATTTT. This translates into CASSWTGDQPQHF.

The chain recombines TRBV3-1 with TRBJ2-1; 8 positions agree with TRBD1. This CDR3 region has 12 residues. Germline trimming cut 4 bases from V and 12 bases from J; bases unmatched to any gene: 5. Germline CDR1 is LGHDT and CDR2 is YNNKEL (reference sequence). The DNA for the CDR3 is TGTGCCAGCAGCCCGCAGGGGGCCGGGCAGTTCTTC. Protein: CASSPQGAGQFF.

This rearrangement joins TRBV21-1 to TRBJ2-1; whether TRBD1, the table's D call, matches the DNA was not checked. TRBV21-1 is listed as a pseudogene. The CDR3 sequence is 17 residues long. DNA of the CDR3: TGTGCCAGCAGCACGAACCCGAGGACACGAGACTACAATGAGCAGTTCTTC. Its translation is CASSTNPRTRDYNEQFF.

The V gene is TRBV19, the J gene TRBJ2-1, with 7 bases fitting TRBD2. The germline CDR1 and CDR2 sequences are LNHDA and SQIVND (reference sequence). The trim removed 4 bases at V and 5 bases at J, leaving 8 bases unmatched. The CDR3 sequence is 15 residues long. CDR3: CASSTRASGNNEQFF. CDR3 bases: TGTGCCAGTAGTACCCGGGCTAGCGGAAACAATGAGCAGTTCTTC.

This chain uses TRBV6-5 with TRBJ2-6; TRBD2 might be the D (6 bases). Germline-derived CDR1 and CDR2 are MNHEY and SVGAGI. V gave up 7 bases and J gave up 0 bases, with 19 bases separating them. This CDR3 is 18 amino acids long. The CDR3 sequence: CASTRISGGPSGANVLTF. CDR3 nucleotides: TGTGCCAGCACCAGAATCTCCGGGGGACCCTCTGGGGCCAACGTCCTGACTTTC.

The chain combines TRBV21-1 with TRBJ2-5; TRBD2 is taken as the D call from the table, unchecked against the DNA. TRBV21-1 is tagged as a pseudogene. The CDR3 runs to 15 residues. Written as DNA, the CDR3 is TGTGCCAGCAGCAAGGGACTAGCGGGTAGGGAGACCCAGTACTTC. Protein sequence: CASSKGLAGRETQYF.

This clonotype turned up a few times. The CDR3 region is CASSPSGGDYNEQFF. DNA of the CDR3: TGCGCCAGCAGCCCCAGTGGAGGGGATTACAATGAGCAGTTCTTC. This chain connects TRBV4-1 to TRBJ2-1; D is perhaps TRBD2 (6 bases). The CDR3 length is 15 residues. Germline loops: CDR1 MGHRA, CDR2 YSYEKL. V lost 4 bases, J lost 4 bases, and 14 bases lay in between.

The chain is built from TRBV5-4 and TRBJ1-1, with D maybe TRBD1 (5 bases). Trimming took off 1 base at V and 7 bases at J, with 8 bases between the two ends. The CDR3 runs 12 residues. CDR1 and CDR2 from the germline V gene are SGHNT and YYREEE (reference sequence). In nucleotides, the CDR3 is TGTGCCAGCAGCTTGCGGGGACTTGAAGCTTTCTTT. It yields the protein CASSLRGLEAFF.